The 23 T cell receptor beta chains below come from one sample, sequenced in a study of blood T cell repertoires in COVID-19 (dated by TCRdb to the early 2020s). The library was generated by the immunoSEQ multiplex PCR assay. The table comes from immuneACCESS by way of TCRdb, which keeps in-frame sequences with V and J called. Part of the clones is missing from these tables; in studies checked, under half for an unresolved V gene and the rest for unknown reasons. For this sample there are about 27,000 clones; 88% appear just once. The leading ten clones occupy roughly 8.4% of the sample. Input material: peripheral blood. The receptor source for this set is a woman between 45 and 60 years old with active COVID-19.

V usage is TRBV5-1 and J usage is TRBJ2-3, with 9 bases lining up with TRBD2. Germline CDR1 reads SGHRS; CDR2 reads YFSETQ. The V and J ends lost 0 bases and 2 bases, in that order; junction bases with no gene match: 1. The CDR3 length is 15 residues. Here the CDR3 reads CASSLGTSDTDTQYF. The CDR3 DNA sequence: TGCGCCAGCAGCTTGGGGACTAGCGACACAGATACGCAGTATTTT.

This sequence joins TRBV5-1 and TRBJ1-1; 7 nucleotides agree with TRBD1. From germline, CDR1 is SGHRS and CDR2 YFSETQ. Trimming at V came to 3 bases and at J to 4 bases, leaving 6 bases not matched to a gene. The CDR3 consists of 14 residues. The CDR3 DNA follows: TGCGCCAGCAGCTCAGCCGGGACAGTCACTGAAGCTTTCTTT. Translation gives CASSSAGTVTEAFF.

The DNA for the CDR3 is TGTGCCTGGAGTGAGGGACAGGGGGCGGTCGGGAATCAGCCCCAGCATTTT. Translated: CAWSEGQGAVGNQPQHF. This rearrangement joins TRBV30 to TRBJ1-5; 12 bases map to TRBD1. In germline, CDR1 is GTSNPN, CDR2 SVGIG (reference sequence). V was pared by 1 base and J by 4 bases, with 8 bases of the junction left unmatched. The CDR3 totals 17 residues.

V and J are TRBV5-4 and TRBJ1-1, with D possibly matching TRBD1 (6 bases). Trimming took off 3 bases at V and 5 bases at J, with 11 bases between the two ends. This CDR3 has 13 residues. The germline V gene has CDR1 SGHNT and CDR2 YYREEE (reference sequence). DNA of the CDR3: TGTGCCAGCAGCTGGGGGGGGCGGACTGAAGCTTTCTTT. It translates to CASSWGGRTEAFF.

CDR3 nucleotides: TGTGCCAGTGCTAGCGGGACTACAAAAACCCACGAGCAGTACTTC. It yields the protein CASASGTTKTHEQYF. The chain carries TRBV19 and TRBJ2-7, with TRBD2 matching over 9 bases. Germline CDR1 reads LNHDA; CDR2 reads SQIVND (reference sequence). The CDR3 is 15 amino acids. V dropped 8 bases and J dropped 5; count of bases not matched to a gene: 13.

This chain joins TRBV5-1 and TRBJ1-6; D is ambiguous. Trimming removed 0 bases from V and 4 bases from J, with 17 bases in between. CDR1 is SGHRS and CDR2 is YFSETQ in the germline V gene. This CDR3 comprises 18 residues. The CDR3 region has the DNA TGCGCCAGCAGCTTGGATATCGGGGAAACCGGTTATAATTCACCCCTCCACTTT. The encoded protein is CASSLDIGETGYNSPLHF.

This clone was counted a few times. V gene TRBV5-1 combines with J gene TRBJ2-7, with D tentatively TRBD1 (6 bases). Germline lookup yields CDR1 SGHRS and CDR2 YFSETQ. This CDR3 has 14 residues. V was cut by 4 bases and J by 1 base, with 12 bases left in between. The CDR3 sequence is CASSPDSLSYEQYF. The CDR3 bases are TGCGCCAGCAGCCCGGACAGTTTATCCTACGAGCAGTACTTC. Variable domain in full (rest from reference TRBV5-1 and TRBJ2-7): KAGVTQTPRYLIKTRGQQVTLSCSPISGHRSVSWYQQTPGQGLQFLFEYFSETQRNKGNFPGRFSGRQFSNSRSEMNVSTLELGDSALYLCASSPDSLSYEQYFGPGTRLTVT.

The chain joins TRBV24-1 to TRBJ2-2, with 7 bases aligning to TRBD1. Germline trimming cut 2 bases from V and 0 bases from J; bases unmatched to any gene: 5. CDR3 length equals 17 residues. Germline V CDR1 and CDR2: KGHDR, SFDVKD. Here the CDR3 reads CATSDSGTVANTGELFF. CDR3 sequence (DNA): TGTGCCACCAGTGATTCCGGGACAGTGGCGAACACCGGGGAGCTGTTTTTT.

Relative to its sample, this clone is medium-sized. The V gene is TRBV5-1, the J gene TRBJ1-1, with 9 bases that match TRBD1. V lost 2 bases, J lost 5 bases, and 7 bases stayed unmatched. This CDR3 comprises 15 residues. Germline CDR1 is SGHRS and CDR2 is YFSETQ. The CDR3 sequence is CASSFQRDRVTEAFF. CDR3 nucleotide sequence: TGCGCCAGCAGCTTTCAACGGGACAGGGTAACTGAAGCTTTCTTT.

The J gene is TRBJ2-7, the V gene TRBV11-1; 11 nucleotides match TRBD1. CDR3 length: 15 amino acids. Germline-derived CDR1 and CDR2 are SGHAT and FQDESV (reference sequence). V dropped 2 bases and J dropped 2; count of bases not matched to a gene: 2. In nucleotides, the CDR3 is TGTGCCAGCAGCTTACCGGGACAGGGGGCCTACGAGCAGTACTTC. Protein sequence: CASSLPGQGAYEQYF.

The CDR3 reads CASSQDGGTGFHGYTF. In DNA form, the CDR3 reads TGTGCCAGCAGCCAAGATGGAGGTACAGGGTTCCATGGCTACACCTTC. This rearrangement joins TRBV3-1 (or the pseudogene TRBV3-2) to TRBJ1-2; weak D call: TRBD1 (6 bases). Trimming removed 0 bases at V and 6 bases at J, with 17 bases between. The CDR3 length is 16 residues. The V gene's germline CDR1 is LGHDT and CDR2 YNNKEL (reference sequence).

The V call is TRBV7-2, the J call TRBJ2-1, with D unclear. V was shortened by 3 bases and J by 0 bases, with 12 bases between the two germline ends. The CDR3 contains 16 residues. From germline, CDR1 is SGHTA and CDR2 FQGNSA. CDR3 bases: TGTGCCAGCAGCTTTCTCAGCGTTCACTCCTACAATGAGCAGTTCTTC. Encoded protein: CASSFLSVHSYNEQFF. Filled out from reference TRBV7-2 and TRBJ2-1, the complete variable domain reads GAGVSQSPSNKVTEKGKDVELRCDPISGHTALYWYRQSLGQGLEFLIYFQGNSAPDKSGLPSDRFSAERTGGSVSTLTIQRTQQEDSAVYLCASSFLSVHSYNEQFFGPGTRLTVL.

This rearrangement joins TRBV5-1 to TRBJ2-7; D unresolved. CDR3 size: 13 residues. The germline V gene has CDR1 SGHRS and CDR2 YFSETQ. Trimming pared 0 bases from V and 4 bases from J, leaving 8 bases between. This chain's CDR3 is CASSLVLNYEQYF. CDR3 bases: TGCGCCAGCAGCTTGGTACTGAATTACGAGCAGTACTTC.

The DNA for the CDR3 is TGTGCCAGCAGCTTGAGAGTGAATCCTAGCACAGATACGCAGTATTTT. This sequence encodes CASSLRVNPSTDTQYF. The chain joins TRBV5-6 to TRBJ2-3; D call uncertain. Per the germline V gene, CDR1 is SGHDT and CDR2 is YYEEEE. V was cut by 1 base and J by 0 bases, with 12 bases left in between. The CDR3 length is 16 residues. Drawing the rest from reference TRBV5-6 and TRBJ2-3, the complete variable domain is DAGVTQSPTHLIKTRGQQVTLRCSPKSGHDTVSWYQQALGQGPQFIFQYYEEEERQRGNFPDRFSGHQFPNYSSELNVNALLLGDSALYLCASSLRVNPSTDTQYFGPGTRLTVL.

The chain joins TRBV6-6 to TRBJ2-1; D possibly corresponds to TRBD1 (5 bases). The CDR3 runs to 15 residues. The germline gives CDR1 MNHNY, CDR2 SVGAGI (reference sequence). With 2 bases removed from V and 8 bases from J, the gap between germline ends came to 16 bases. CDR3 DNA: TGTGCCAGCAGTTACATTTCTTTATCAGGGTATGAGCAGTTCTTC. The encoded protein is CASSYISLSGYEQFF.

The gene calls are TRBV9 and TRBJ2-5, with 8 bases lining up with TRBD2. Germline assignment: CDR1 SGDLS and CDR2 YYNGEE. The V gene end was trimmed by 4 bases and the J gene end by 1 base; junction bases not matched to a gene: 9. CDR3 length: 16 residues. This CDR3 is CASSPSRGGPQETQYF. As DNA, the CDR3 is TGTGCCAGCAGCCCAAGTCGGGGGGGGCCCCAAGAGACCCAGTACTTC. The entire variable domain, with the rest obtained from reference TRBV9 and TRBJ2-5, is as follows: DSGVTQTPKHLITATGQRVTLRCSPRSGDLSVYWYQQSLDQGLQFLIQYYNGEERAKGNILERFSAQQFPDLHSELNLSSLELGDSALYFCASSPSRGGPQETQYFGPGTRLLVL.

Details on this clone: The sample holds other DNA sequences that translate to the same CDR3. V and J are TRBV7-9 and TRBJ2-5; 9 nucleotides line up with TRBD1. The V segment lost 3 bases and the J segment 5 bases; nucleotides outside the gene matches: 7. The CDR3 extends over 15 amino acids. Germline assignment: CDR1 SEHNR and CDR2 FQNEAQ (reference sequence). Here the CDR3 DNA reads TGTGCCAGCAGCTTGGGACAGGGTATCGGGGAGACCCAGTACTTC. Translating gives CASSLGQGIGETQYF.

The chain couples TRBV5-4 to TRBJ2-2, with a weak D call TRBD1 (6 bases). V shed 4 bases and J shed 0 bases, with 10 bases lying between them. The germline V gene encodes CDR1 SGHNT and CDR2 YYREEE (reference sequence). This CDR3 comprises 15 residues. Written as DNA, the CDR3 is TGTGCCAGCAGCACACAGGGTTCGAACACCGGGGAGCTGTTTTTT. Its translation: CASSTQGSNTGELFF.

The chain has TRBV2 and TRBJ2-5; D gene unclear. This CDR3 has 13 residues. V lost 5 bases and J 5 bases, leaving 12 bases between the germline ends. The V gene's germline CDR1 is SNHLY and CDR2 FYNNEI. CDR3 sequence (DNA): TGTGCCAGCAGTCGTACTACCCGGGAGACCCAGTACTTC. This gives the protein CASSRTTRETQYF.

The chain has TRBV9 and TRBJ2-2; D is uncertain. The CDR3 loop spans 16 amino acids. The V end lost 0 bases, the J end lost 0 bases, and 9 bases lay between the germline ends. CDR1 SGDLS and CDR2 YYNGEE come from the germline V gene. As DNA, the CDR3 is TGTGCCAGCAGCGTAGGACATAGTGCGAACACCGGGGAGCTGTTTTTT. Its translation is CASSVGHSANTGELFF.

The table lists this clone with a few counts. The chain employs TRBV27 and TRBJ2-7; weak D call: TRBD1 (6 bases). V was cut by 3 bases and J by 2 bases, with 8 bases left in between. This CDR3 is 13 amino acids long. CDR1 and CDR2 (germline): MNHEY, SMNVEV (reference sequence). In nucleotides, the CDR3 is TGTGCCAGCAGTTTGGACAGAACCTACGAGCAGTACTTC. This encodes CASSLDRTYEQYF.

The chain combines TRBV13 with TRBJ2-7, with D perhaps matching TRBD1 (5 bases). V shed 5 bases and J shed 1 base, with 12 bases lying between them. The germline V gene has CDR1 PRHDT and CDR2 FYEKMQ (reference sequence). The CDR3 loop spans 14 amino acids. CDR3 sequence reads: CASSPRQSSYEQYF. The CDR3 DNA reads TGTGCCAGCAGCCCTCGACAGTCGTCCTACGAGCAGTACTTC.

This rearrangement joins TRBV5-1 to TRBJ2-5; D is unclear. Germline assignment: CDR1 SGHRS and CDR2 YFSETQ. The CDR3 is 16 residues long. Trimming cost V 2 bases and J 2 bases, with 16 bases left between them. The DNA of the CDR3 is TGCGCCAGCAGCTTTGGCCCCTCCGGAGCTCAAGAGACCCAGTACTTC. This gives the protein CASSFGPSGAQETQYF.